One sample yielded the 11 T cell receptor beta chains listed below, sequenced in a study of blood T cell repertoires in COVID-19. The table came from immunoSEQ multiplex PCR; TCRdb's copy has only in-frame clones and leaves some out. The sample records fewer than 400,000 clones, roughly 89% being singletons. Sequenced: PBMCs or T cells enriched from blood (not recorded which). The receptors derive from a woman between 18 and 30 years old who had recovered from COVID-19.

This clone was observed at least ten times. The CDR3 nucleotides read TGTGCCACCAGTGATTTGCTCGGGTCGGGAGGCGGAAATGAGCAGTTCTTC. Its protein product is CATSDLLGSGGGNEQFF. The rearrangement joins TRBV24-1 to TRBJ2-1, with 7 bases that match TRBD2. The V and J ends lost 0 bases and 7 bases, in that order; junction bases with no gene match: 11. CDR3 length equals 17 residues. Germline V CDR1 and CDR2: KGHDR, SFDVKD.

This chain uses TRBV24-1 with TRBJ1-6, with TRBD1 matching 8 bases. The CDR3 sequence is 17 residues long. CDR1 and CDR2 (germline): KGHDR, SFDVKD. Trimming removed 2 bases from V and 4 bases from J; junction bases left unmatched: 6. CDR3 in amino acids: CATSDSGGVGYNSPLHF. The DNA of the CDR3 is TGTGCCACCAGTGATTCAGGGGGCGTCGGTTATAATTCACCCCTCCACTTT.

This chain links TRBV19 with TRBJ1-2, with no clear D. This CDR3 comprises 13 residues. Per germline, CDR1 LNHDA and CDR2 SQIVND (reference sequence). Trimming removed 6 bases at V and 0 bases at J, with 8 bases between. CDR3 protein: CASSLQPNYGYTF. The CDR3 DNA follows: TGTGCCAGTAGCTTACAACCTAACTATGGCTACACCTTC. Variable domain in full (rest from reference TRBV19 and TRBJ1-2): DGGITQSPKYLFRKEGQNVTLSCEQNLNHDAMYWYRQDPGQGLRLIYYSQIVNDFQKGDIAEGYSVSREKKESFPLTVTSAQKNPTAFYLCASSLQPNYGYTFGSGTRLTVV.

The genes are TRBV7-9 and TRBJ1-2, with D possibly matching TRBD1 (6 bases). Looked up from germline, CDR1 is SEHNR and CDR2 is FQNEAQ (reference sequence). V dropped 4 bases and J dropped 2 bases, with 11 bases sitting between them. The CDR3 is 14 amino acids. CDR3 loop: CASSSATGNYGYTF. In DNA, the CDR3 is TGTGCCAGCAGCTCCGCGACAGGCAACTATGGCTACACCTTC.

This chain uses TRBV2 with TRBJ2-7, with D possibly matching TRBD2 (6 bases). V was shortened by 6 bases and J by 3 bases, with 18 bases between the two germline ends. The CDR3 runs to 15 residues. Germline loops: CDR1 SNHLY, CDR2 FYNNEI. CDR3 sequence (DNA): TGTGCCAGCAGCGTTAGCGGAGGGGATGGCTACGAGCAGTACTTC. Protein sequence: CASSVSGGDGYEQYF.

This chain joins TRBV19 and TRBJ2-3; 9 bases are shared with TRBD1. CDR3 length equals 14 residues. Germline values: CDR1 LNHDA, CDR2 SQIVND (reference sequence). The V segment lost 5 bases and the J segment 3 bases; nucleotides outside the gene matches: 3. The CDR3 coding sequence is TGTGCCAGTAGTGCACAGGGGGCTACAGATACGCAGTATTTT. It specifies CASSAQGATDTQYF.

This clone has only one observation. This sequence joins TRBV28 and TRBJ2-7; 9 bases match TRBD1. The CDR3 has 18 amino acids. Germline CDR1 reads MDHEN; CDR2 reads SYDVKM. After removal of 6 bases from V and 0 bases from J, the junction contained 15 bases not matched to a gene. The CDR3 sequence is CASRPMTGGFWGSYEQYF. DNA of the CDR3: TGTGCCAGCAGACCGATGACAGGGGGATTCTGGGGCTCCTACGAGCAGTACTTC.

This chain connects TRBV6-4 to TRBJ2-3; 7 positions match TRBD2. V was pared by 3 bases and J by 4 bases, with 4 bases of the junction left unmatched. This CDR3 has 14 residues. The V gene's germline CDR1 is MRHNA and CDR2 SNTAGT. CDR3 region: CASSDWGGADTQYF. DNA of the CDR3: TGTGCCAGCAGTGATTGGGGGGGTGCAGATACGCAGTATTTT.

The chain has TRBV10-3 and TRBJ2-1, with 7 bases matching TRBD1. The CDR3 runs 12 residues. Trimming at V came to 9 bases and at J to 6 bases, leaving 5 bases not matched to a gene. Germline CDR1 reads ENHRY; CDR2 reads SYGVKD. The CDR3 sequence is CAIGQASNEQFF. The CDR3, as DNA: TGTGCCATTGGACAGGCGTCCAATGAGCAGTTCTTC.

The CDR3 spells CASSYSTLRDSQETQYF. CDR3 bases: TGTGCCAGCAGTTACTCGACCCTCCGGGACAGCCAAGAGACCCAGTACTTC. The chain carries TRBV6-2 or TRBV6-3 and TRBJ2-5; 7 bases map to TRBD1. This CDR3 comprises 17 residues. The V segment lost 0 bases and the J segment 1 base; nucleotides outside the gene matches: 8. In germline, CDR1 is MNHEY, CDR2 SVGEGT.

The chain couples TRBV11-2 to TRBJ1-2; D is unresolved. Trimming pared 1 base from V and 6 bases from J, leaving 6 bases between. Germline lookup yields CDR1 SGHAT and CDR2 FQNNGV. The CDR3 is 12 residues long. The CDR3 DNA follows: TGTGCCAGCAGCTTAGGAGGAGATGGCTACACCTTC. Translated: CASSLGGDGYTF.